Presented here are 27 T cell receptor beta chains from one specimen sequenced in a study of tumor-infiltrating lymphocytes in primary liver carcinoma. TCR beta cDNA came from about 0.45 ug total RNA, primed with a constant-region primer. The TCR beta library was amplified through three nested multiplex PCR rounds in a modified ARM-PCR procedure. It was with TRBV1-TRBV30 forward primers and a C-beta reverse primer that the first two PCR rounds were run, at roughly 10 cycles each. TCRdb reprocessed the multiplex PCR reads with MiXCR, giving one entry per CDR3 protein. Of about 74,000 distinct CDR3 sequences detected, over 60% appear once; the ten largest clones hold 25% to 35%. Each 20-30 mg portion of unsorted bulk tissue served as the source for co-extraction of RNA and DNA. The source material was liver tumor tissue from sampling region 4. Subset indicated: tumor region T4, right-lateral pole. Source of these receptors: a man between 40 and 49 years old with primary liver carcinoma and hepatitis B virus infection.

This clonotype was detected many times. This chain links TRBV6-2 or TRBV6-3 with TRBJ2-1, with TRBD2 identical over 7 bases. Germline CDR1 reads MNHEY; CDR2 reads SVGEGT. V lost 2 bases to trimming and J lost 2 bases; unmatched junction nucleotides: 12. The CDR3 consists of 18 residues. For the CDR3, the DNA is TGTGCCAGCAGTTACCTATCGGGTGCGGGGGAAACCTACAATGAGCAGTTCTTC. Encoded protein: CASSYLSGAGETYNEQFF.

On this clonotype itself: One end of the junction does not line up with germline, which may come from a read error. The chain employs TRBV28 and TRBJ2-7, with D possibly being TRBD1 or TRBD2 (5 bases each). The length of the CDR3 is 16 residues. Germline CDR1 and CDR2: MDHEN and SYDVKM. In nucleotides, the CDR3 is TGTGTCAGCTGTTCCCCCGGTGGGAAGGGACGGTACGAGCAGTACTTC. The encoded protein is CVSCSPGGKGRYEQYF.

The chain couples TRBV13 to TRBJ2-5, with TRBD2 identical over 10 bases. Germline V gene data show CDR1 as PRHDT and CDR2 as FYEKMQ (reference sequence). The CDR3 consists of 15 residues. The V gene end was trimmed by 5 bases and the J gene end by 7 bases; junction bases not matched to a gene: 10. CDR3 region: CASSPPGLADGTQYF. The DNA of the CDR3 is TGTGCCAGCAGCCCCCCTGGACTAGCGGATGGGACCCAGTACTTC.

Comment on this clonotype: Mismatch with germline at one junction end may stem from a read error. The J gene is TRBJ2-1, the V gene TRBV10-2; 7 positions match TRBD1. The CDR3 runs 15 residues. The germline V gene encodes CDR1 WSHSY and CDR2 SAAADI. DNA of the CDR3: TGCACCAGCTACAAGGGGGCAGACGGCCCCCGTGAACAGTTCTTC. Translated, it gives CTSYKGADGPREQFF.

Only a few counts were recorded for this clonotype. This may stem from a read error, because a much larger clone lies one nucleotide away. This chain connects TRBV10-3 to TRBJ2-5; a weak D match, TRBD1 (5 bases). Germline assignment: CDR1 ENHRY and CDR2 SYGVKD. Trimming stripped 8 bases from V and 4 bases from J, with 14 bases between. This CDR3 is built from 13 residues. CDR3 coding DNA: TGTGCCATCGGTGGGGTCAGGGTAGAGACCCAGTACTTC. Translating it yields CAIGGVRVETQYF.

Turning to this clonotype: A much larger clone differs from this one at a single base, so this may be a read error. V and J are TRBV28 and TRBJ2-7; TRBD2 matches at 14 bases. The CDR3 runs to 20 residues. Germline CDR1 is MDHEN and CDR2 is SYDVKM. The CDR3 DNA follows: TGTGGCAGCAGTTGGGGGGCAGGGGGATATGGACTAGCGGGAGGTTACGAGCAGTACTTC. Protein: CGSSWGAGGYGLAGGYEQYF.

This clonotype was seen just once. Being one base from a much bigger clone, this may be a read error. The chain joins TRBV4-2 to TRBJ1-5; TRBD1 matches 7 bases. The germline gives CDR1 LGHNA, CDR2 YNFKEQ. The CDR3 is made up of 16 amino acids. The CDR3 region is CAGSQDGGQGEQPQHF. CDR3 coding DNA: TGTGCCGGCAGCCAAGATGGAGGGCAGGGGGAGCAGCCCCAGCATTTT.

In the case of this clonotype: A read error may produce the germline difference seen at one junction end. In DNA, the CDR3 is TGTGCCAACAACCCTGGGACTTTAGGGGGGGTAGGGGAGATCCAGTACTTC. It translates to CANNPGTLGGVGEIQYF. V usage is TRBV11-2 and J usage is TRBJ2-5, with D maybe TRBD2 (7 bases). This CDR3 contains 17 residues. Germline loops: CDR1 SGHAT, CDR2 FQNNGV.

Of note for this clonotype: This is likely an artifact of a read error, given a far larger clone one base away. The chain has TRBV29-1 and TRBJ2-5; D possibly uses TRBD1 or TRBD2 (5 bases each). The CDR3 spans 12 residues. CDR1 and CDR2 (germline): SQVTM, ANQGSEA. V lost 6 bases to trimming and J lost 3 bases, with 11 bases between them. This CDR3 is CSVGDGEETQYF. CDR3 nucleotide sequence: TGCAGCGTGGGGGACGGAGAAGAGACCCAGTACTTC.

The sample holds one count of this clonotype. This CDR3 is missing its conserved last phenylalanine or tryptophan, likely due to a read error. This sequence joins TRBV11-1 and TRBJ2-3, with D maybe TRBD2 (7 bases). CDR1 is SGHAT, CDR2 FQDESV, per germline (reference sequence). The CDR3 runs to 13 residues. Trimming cost V 10 bases and J 6 bases, with 17 bases left between them. The CDR3 DNA follows: TGTGCCAACTCGTGGCGGGGGCAGGATACGCAGTATTAT. Protein sequence: CANSWRGQDTQYY.

This clonotype appeared a single time. The chain couples TRBV29-1 to TRBJ1-2, with D uncertain. Germline V gene sequence: CDR1 SQVTM, CDR2 ANQGSEA. The CDR3 runs 13 residues. CDR3 region: CSVVDCTNYGYTF. CDR3 sequence (DNA): TGCAGTGTAGTAGACTGCACTAACTATGGCTACACCTTC.

Comment on this clonotype: The germline gene is not matched at one end of the junction; a read error may be the cause. The chain employs TRBV11-1 and TRBJ1-4; 7 bases align to TRBD1. Germline V gives CDR1 SGHAT, CDR2 FQDESV (reference sequence). The CDR3 is 15 residues long. CDR3 loop: CASCHNRGPNGKLFF. The CDR3 DNA follows: TGTGCCAGCTGCCACAACAGGGGACCCAATGGAAAACTGTTTTTT.

Note on this clonotype: A read error may explain this, as a much larger clone is one base away. CDR3 protein: CASTLAGQGGYTF. DNA for the CDR3: TGCGCCAGCACCTTGGCAGGGCAGGGTGGCTACACCTTC. The V and J genes are TRBV5-1 and TRBJ1-2, with a weak D call TRBD1 (5 bases). The CDR3 has 13 amino acids. Germline lookup yields CDR1 SGHRS and CDR2 YFSETQ. The variable domain in full, completed from reference TRBV5-1 and TRBJ1-2, reads KAGVTQTPRYLIKTRGQQVTLSCSPISGHRSVSWYQQTPGQGLQFLFEYFSETQRNKGNFPGRFSGRQFSNSRSEMNVSTLELGDSALYLCASTLAGQGGYTFGSGTRLTVV.

In this sample, this clonotype turned up many times. This chain links TRBV30 with TRBJ2-5, with a possible D match to TRBD2 (5 bases). V lost 3 bases and J lost 3, with 17 bases in between. This CDR3 spans 15 amino acids. Germline CDR1 GTSNPN, CDR2 SVGIG (reference sequence). As DNA, the CDR3 is TGTGCCTGGAGCAATTTGCTGGGAGCCAAAGAGACCCAGTACTTC. It codes for CAWSNLLGAKETQYF.

This clonotype turned up a few times. Given the absence of the conserved phenylalanine or tryptophan at the CDR3 end, a read error is likely. The chain is built from TRBV11-2 and TRBJ2-5; possible D gene TRBD2, 6 bases. CDR1 SGHAT and CDR2 FQNNGV come from the germline V gene. The CDR3 is 16 amino acids. CDR3 sequence (DNA): TGTGCCAGCAGGTCCCGGGACTCGGCTCACCAAGAGGCCCAGTACCTC. Translation: CASRSRDSAHQEAQYL.

V gene TRBV2 combines with J gene TRBJ2-2; the D is unclear. This CDR3 spans 13 amino acids. V lost 7 bases and J lost 3, with 9 bases in between. Germline-derived CDR1 and CDR2 are SNHLY and FYNNEI. CDR3 amino acids: CASNPRDTGELFF. CDR3 DNA: TGTGCCAGCAATCCCCGCGACACCGGGGAGCTGTTTTTT.

This chain connects TRBV3-1 to TRBJ2-3, with a weak D call TRBD1 (6 bases). Trimming removed 4 bases from V and 4 bases from J, with 9 bases in between. The CDR3 has 13 amino acids. Germline V gene sequence: CDR1 LGHDT, CDR2 YNNKEL (reference sequence). The CDR3 sequence is CASSLEGADTQYF. CDR3 coding DNA: TGTGCCAGCAGCCTCGAGGGGGCAGATACGCAGTATTTT.

A note on this clonotype: The junction does not match germline at one end; this may be a read error. The V call is TRBV11-1, the J call TRBJ2-1; D perhaps matches TRBD1 (5 bases). The germline gives CDR1 SGHAT, CDR2 FQDESV (reference sequence). This CDR3 contains 13 residues. CDR3 nucleotides: TGTGCCAGCAGCTTAGGCAGGGCAAATGTGCAGCTCTTC. This translates into CASSLGRANVQLF.

As for this clonotype: The CDR3 carries no conserved terminal phenylalanine or tryptophan, so it likely arises from a read error. The V and J genes are TRBV5-4 and TRBJ2-3; D possibly corresponds to TRBD2 (6 bases). The CDR3 covers 15 residues. Germline V gene data show CDR1 as SGHNT and CDR2 as YYREEE (reference sequence). The CDR3: CASSLGRERPDMQYS. For the CDR3, the DNA is TGTGCCAGCAGCTTGGGCCGGGAGAGGCCAGATATGCAGTATTCT.

This clonotype was seen a few times. It may be a read error: a sequence one base away is much more abundant. The CDR3 ends on some other residue instead of the conserved phenylalanine or tryptophan, so this is likely a read error. V usage is TRBV5-5 and J usage is TRBJ1-2; 11 nucleotides agree with TRBD1. CDR3 length: 14 amino acids. Germline V CDR1 and CDR2: SGHKS, YYEKEE (reference sequence). V gave up 2 bases and J gave up 7 bases; unmatched junction bases: 4. Here the CDR3 reads CASSLSGTGGGYTL. CDR3 nucleotides: TGTGCCAGCAGCTTATCCGGGACAGGGGGTGGCTACACCCTC.

This rearrangement joins TRBV12-3 or TRBV12-4 to TRBJ1-1, with 10 bases fitting TRBD1. The CDR3 runs 16 residues. Germline trimming cut 10 bases from V and 6 bases from J; bases unmatched to any gene: 17. For the CDR3, the DNA is TGTGCCACCGGTTTAGGTCCGGGACAGGGGAGGCCTGAAGCTTTCTTT. Amino acid sequence: CATGLGPGQGRPEAFF.

This clonotype was observed a few times. This chain joins TRBV6-5 and TRBJ2-5; D possibly corresponds to TRBD1 (6 bases). V was clipped by 0 bases and J by 2 bases, with 16 bases between them. This CDR3 comprises 17 residues. Germline V gene lookup returns CDR1 MNHEY and CDR2 SVGAGI. The CDR3 loop is CASSYSFVRQEQETQYF. The CDR3 coding sequence is TGTGCCAGCAGTTACTCTTTCGTTCGACAGGAACAAGAGACCCAGTACTTC.

As to this clonotype: A much larger clone lies a single base off, so this may be a read error. The CDR3 loop is CVSSFSGLSGTEAFF. The CDR3 DNA reads TGTGTCAGCAGTTTTTCCGGGCTCTCGGGAACTGAAGCTTTCTTT. The rearrangement joins TRBV12-3 or TRBV12-4 to TRBJ1-1; D not certain. The CDR3 consists of 15 residues.

This clonotype showed up many times. The genes are TRBV12-3 or TRBV12-4 and TRBJ2-4, with D perhaps TRBD1 (5 bases). There are 12 residues in the CDR3. With 3 bases removed from V and 12 bases from J, the gap between germline ends came to 12 bases. For the CDR3, the DNA is TGTGCCAGCAGTTTGGCAAGGGGCTATCAGTACTTC. This encodes CASSLARGYQYF.

On this clonotype itself: At one of its ends the junction is not consistent with the germline gene, which may arise from a read error. This chain uses TRBV6-2 or TRBV6-3 with TRBJ2-7; 7 bases are shared with TRBD2. The CDR3 totals 15 residues. The germline V gene encodes CDR1 MNHEY and CDR2 SVGEGT. CDR3 bases: TGCGCCGGCAGACGCGAGCGGGATCTAACCTACGAGCAGTACTTC. Its protein product is CAGRRERDLTYEQYF.

With respect to this clonotype: The germline gene is not matched at one end of the junction; a read error may be the cause. The rearrangement links TRBV6-5 to TRBJ2-3; possible D gene TRBD2, 6 bases. The germline CDR1 and CDR2 sequences are MNHEY and SVGAGI. This CDR3 has 13 amino acids. The CDR3 protein is CASTGVGTDTPYF. The CDR3 coding sequence is TGTGCCAGCACGGGAGTGGGTACAGATACGCCGTATTTT.

On this clonotype itself: Germline is not matched at one junction end, which may reflect a read error. The V gene is TRBV20-1, the J gene TRBJ2-1, with a weak D call TRBD2 (5 bases). Looked up from germline, CDR1 is DFQATT and CDR2 is SNEGSKA (reference sequence). The CDR3 loop spans 10 amino acids. CDR3 bases: TGCGGTGCTGGAGGCAATGAGCAGTTCTTC. Encoded protein: CGAGGNEQFF.